The 21 T cell receptor beta chains reported below all come from one sample, sequenced in a study of OX40 agonist ivuxolimab in advanced cancers. Here immunoSEQ multiplex PCR was the method, and the copy in TCRdb shows in-frame clones only, minus some. The data contain more than 65,000 clones, around 83% of them seen just once; the ten biggest clones take up under 3%. The input for sequencing was CD4+ or CD8+ T cells sorted from blood, taken in a trial of the OX40 agonist ivuxolimab. These receptors originate from an adult with an advanced solid tumor such as melanoma, head and neck, liver or kidney cancer.

This clone has a single count. The chain links TRBV5-4 to TRBJ1-1; D might be TRBD1 (5 bases). Trimming cost V 0 bases and J 5 bases, with 14 bases left between them. Germline V gene sequence: CDR1 SGHNT, CDR2 YYREEE (reference sequence). This CDR3 region has 15 residues. CDR3 sequence: CASSLVRGVGTEAFF. As DNA, the CDR3 is TGTGCCAGCAGCTTGGTCCGGGGCGTGGGGACTGAAGCTTTCTTT. Full variable domain (outside the CDR3, taken from reference TRBV5-4 and TRBJ1-1): ETGVTQSPTHLIKTRGQQVTLRCSSQSGHNTVSWYQQALGQGPQFIFQYYREEENGRGNFPPRFSGLQFPNYSSELNVNALELDDSALYLCASSLVRGVGTEAFFGQGTRLTVV.

This chain uses TRBV4-1 with TRBJ2-7; TRBD1 might be the D (6 bases). Germline V gene sequence: CDR1 MGHRA, CDR2 YSYEKL. The V end lost 3 bases, the J end lost 2 bases, and 17 bases lay between the germline ends. The CDR3 is made up of 16 amino acids. CDR3 region: CASSHPQGPTPYEQYF. In DNA form, the CDR3 reads TGCGCCAGCAGCCACCCCCAGGGGCCCACCCCCTACGAGCAGTACTTC.

This sequence joins TRBV5-4 and TRBJ2-7; TRBD2 agrees at 7 bases. CDR1 and CDR2 (germline): SGHNT, YYREEE (reference sequence). The CDR3 totals 18 residues. J gave up 0 bases and V 2 bases, and 14 bases lay outside the gene matches. The CDR3 loop reads CASSFGSLSRGSSYEQYF. DNA of the CDR3: TGTGCCAGCAGCTTTGGGTCGTTGTCGCGGGGGAGCTCCTACGAGCAGTACTTC. Supplemented by reference TRBV5-4 and TRBJ2-7, the full variable domain reads ETGVTQSPTHLIKTRGQQVTLRCSSQSGHNTVSWYQQALGQGPQFIFQYYREEENGRGNFPPRFSGLQFPNYSSELNVNALELDDSALYLCASSFGSLSRGSSYEQYFGPGTRLTVT.

The chain joins TRBV7-2 to TRBJ2-4; 12 bases agree with TRBD2. The CDR3 runs to 15 residues. V gave up 2 bases and J gave up 6 bases; unmatched junction bases: 2. Per the germline V gene, CDR1 is SGHTA and CDR2 is FQGNSA. The DNA of the CDR3 is TGTGCCAGCAGCTTAAGACTAGCGGGAGTAAACATTCAGTACTTC. The encoded protein is CASSLRLAGVNIQYF.

This clone came up a few times. The rearrangement joins TRBV19 to TRBJ1-5, with D tentatively TRBD1 (5 bases). V was pared by 10 bases and J by 4 bases, with 14 bases between. The CDR3 totals 13 residues. Germline-derived CDR1 and CDR2 are LNHDA and SQIVND (reference sequence). The CDR3 DNA follows: TGTGCCACCGGTAGACAGTATAATCAGCCCCAGCATTTT. This translates into CATGRQYNQPQHF.

A few counts support this clone. The rearrangement joins TRBV7-2 to TRBJ2-1; no reliable D call. Germline CDR1 and CDR2: SGHTA and FQGNSA. This CDR3 is built from 12 residues. V was pared by 0 bases and J by 10 bases, with 7 bases between. The CDR3, as DNA: TGTGCCAGCAGCTTAGCTAGCCGGGAGCAGTTCTTC. Protein sequence: CASSLASREQFF.

This clone is medium-sized by share. V gene TRBV11-2 combines with J gene TRBJ2-7; 7 nucleotides agree with TRBD2. The CDR3 has 15 amino acids. Germline CDR1 is SGHAT and CDR2 is FQNNGV. The trim removed 5 bases at V and 0 bases at J, leaving 7 bases unmatched. CDR3 in amino acids: CASSPLAVSSYEQYF. CDR3 in DNA: TGTGCCAGCAGCCCCCTAGCGGTTAGCTCCTACGAGCAGTACTTC.

The V call is TRBV13, the J call TRBJ1-1; TRBD1 aligns across 7 bases. Trimming at V came to 5 bases and at J to 4 bases, leaving 19 bases not matched to a gene. This CDR3 has 18 residues. Per the germline V gene, CDR1 is PRHDT and CDR2 is FYEKMQ (reference sequence). The CDR3 nucleotides are TGTGCCAGCAGCCCACTCGGGGCAGGGGGGGATTTTACCACTGAAGCTTTCTTT. It is translated as CASSPLGAGGDFTTEAFF.

This chain joins TRBV28 and TRBJ1-1; TRBD1 is a possible D gene (5 bases). Germline V lookup: CDR1 MDHEN, CDR2 SYDVKM. Deletions cut 6 bases from V and 5 bases from J, with 16 bases between. The CDR3 consists of 14 residues. This CDR3 reads CASSYADSRTEAFF. DNA for the CDR3: TGTGCCAGCAGCTACGCAGACAGCAGGACTGAAGCTTTCTTT.

The chain combines TRBV11-2 with TRBJ2-7; D is unresolved. Germline CDR1 reads SGHAT; CDR2 reads FQNNGV. Trimming stripped 2 bases from V and 3 bases from J, with 14 bases between. This CDR3 has 15 amino acids. The CDR3 reads CASSLILADNYEQYF. The DNA for the CDR3 is TGTGCCAGCAGCTTAATCCTTGCGGATAACTACGAGCAGTACTTC.

The CDR3 here is CASAGHHQETQYF. The DNA of the CDR3 is TGTGCCAGCGCCGGGCACCACCAAGAGACCCAGTACTTC. The V gene is TRBV28, the J gene TRBJ2-5; no clear D. Germline V lookup: CDR1 MDHEN, CDR2 SYDVKM. The CDR3 spans 13 residues. Deletions cut 8 bases from V and 0 bases from J, with 10 bases between.

As DNA, the CDR3 is TGTGCCAGCTCACCGCAGCCGGGACAGGGGCACGAGCAGTACTTC. Residues: CASSPQPGQGHEQYF. The chain carries TRBV18 and TRBJ2-7, with 10 bases identical to TRBD1. CDR1 is KGHSH, CDR2 LQKENI, per germline. The V and J ends lost 3 bases and 5 bases, in that order; junction bases with no gene match: 7. The CDR3 length is 15 residues.

V and J are TRBV18 and TRBJ2-3; D is unresolved. The CDR3 is 12 residues long. CDR1 is KGHSH, CDR2 LQKENI, per germline. V shed 2 bases and J shed 6 bases, with 6 bases lying between them. In nucleotides, the CDR3 is TGTGCCAGCTCACCAAAAAGCGATACGCAGTATTTT. Translated: CASSPKSDTQYF.

The CDR3 sequence: CASSDQGSGNTIYF. The CDR3 DNA reads as TGTGCCAGCAGTGATCAGGGTTCTGGAAACACCATATATTTT. The rearrangement joins TRBV2 to TRBJ1-3; tentatively, D is TRBD1 (5 bases). This CDR3 comprises 14 residues. Trimming stripped 3 bases from V and 1 base from J, with 7 bases between. The V gene's germline CDR1 is SNHLY and CDR2 FYNNEI.

The chain uses TRBV18 and TRBJ1-3, with a possible D match to TRBD1 (6 bases). The germline V gene has CDR1 KGHSH and CDR2 LQKENI. This CDR3 is built from 19 residues. Trimming shortened V by 1 base and J by 0 bases, and 19 bases separated the two germline ends. The CDR3 DNA is TGTGCCAGCTCACCACTAGGCAAGGACAGTGGCGCCTCTGGAAACACCATATATTTT. This sequence encodes CASSPLGKDSGASGNTIYF.

As concerns this clone: The same CDR3 arises from other DNA sequences in this sample as well. The chain recombines TRBV6-1 with TRBJ2-5; D possibly corresponds to TRBD1 (6 bases). The CDR3 has 15 residues. CDR1 is MNHNS and CDR2 is SASEGT in the germline V gene. V lost 2 bases, J lost 4 bases, and 14 bases lay in between. CDR3 DNA sequence: TGTGCCAGCAGTGAAACCATCACAGGGAGAGAGACCCAGTACTTC. This encodes CASSETITGRETQYF.

This clone is categorized as medium-sized. The genes are TRBV14 and TRBJ2-7; D is possibly TRBD1 or TRBD2 (5 bases each). With 5 bases removed from V and 1 base from J, the gap between germline ends came to 12 bases. The CDR3 spans 14 residues. Per the germline V gene, CDR1 is SGHDN and CDR2 is FVKESK. The CDR3 region has the DNA TGTGCCAGCAGCGAGGGGCGAGGTTCCTACGAGCAGTACTTC. This gives the protein CASSEGRGSYEQYF.

This rearrangement joins TRBV4-1 to TRBJ2-5; 13 bases align to TRBD2. The CDR3 is 17 residues long. CDR1 and CDR2 (germline): MGHRA, YSYEKL. Unmatched junction bases numbered 5, after V lost 0 bases and J lost 4 bases. The CDR3 spells CASSQELAGGPGETQYF. CDR3 DNA: TGCGCCAGCAGCCAAGAACTAGCGGGAGGGCCCGGAGAGACCCAGTACTTC.

The genes are TRBV19 and TRBJ2-1; D remains unclear. Trimming pared 9 bases from V and 8 bases from J, leaving 14 bases between. CDR1 and CDR2 from the germline V gene are LNHDA and SQIVND (reference sequence). The CDR3 has 12 amino acids. CDR3 region: CASRSRSYEQFF. The DNA for the CDR3 is TGTGCCAGCCGAAGTCGGTCCTATGAGCAGTTCTTC.

This sequence joins TRBV5-6 and TRBJ2-4; D remains unclear. The CDR3 is 15 residues long. V lost 5 bases and J 3 bases, leaving 15 bases between the germline ends. CDR1 is SGHDT and CDR2 is YYEEEE in the germline V gene. CDR3 sequence: CASSLSLTGKNIQYF. CDR3 bases: TGTGCCAGCAGTCTTTCATTGACTGGCAAAAACATTCAGTACTTC.

V is TRBV5-1 and J is TRBJ2-1; D is ambiguous. Germline V gene lookup returns CDR1 SGHRS and CDR2 YFSETQ. The CDR3 is 16 amino acids. The germline V and J ends were trimmed by 6 bases and 6 bases, with 22 bases remaining between them. For the CDR3, the DNA is TGCGCCAGCACCCTCCAGCCCAGCGCCTTATTCAATGAGCAGTTCTTC. It encodes CASTLQPSALFNEQFF.